A selection of T cell receptor beta chains follows, all from one sample in a study of CD8 T cells in ankylosing spondylitis. TCRdb used MiXCR to reprocess the 5' RACE reads, holding one entry per CDR3 protein. The sample consists of under 200,000 distinct CDR3 sequences, roughly 10% of them appearing once. The sequencing input was blood, either unsorted or a sorted T cell fraction (not recorded which). The receptors originated from a female donor with ankylosing spondylitis or in good health (not recorded which). CDR3s include the opening cysteine and the closing phenylalanine or tryptophan. The order of the fields is CDR3 length, J gene, V gene, CDR3 protein.

>13|TRBJ2-7|TRBV9
CASSPRGAGEQYF
>12|TRBJ2-7|TRBV13
CASSLERGKQYF
>12|TRBJ1-1|TRBV28
CASSAAGQEAFF
>13|TRBJ2-3|TRBV12-3/TRBV12-4
CASSSSGTDTQYF
>15|TRBJ1-1|TRBV28
CASIIGAPDGTEAFF
>16|TRBJ1-2|TRBV4-3
CASSHPGTGARLGYTF
>13|TRBJ2-5|TRBV12-3/TRBV12-4
CASSFGRVETQYF
>14|TRBJ2-5|TRBV6-2/TRBV6-3
CASSYLTQQETQYF
>13|TRBJ1-4|TRBV6-2/TRBV6-3
CASATGIKEKLFF
>14|TRBJ2-2|TRBV7-9
CASSTGTLAGELFF
>13|TRBJ2-5|TRBV6-1
CASSPTSQETQYF
>15|TRBJ2-7|TRBV12-3/TRBV12-4
CASSPDGRTSYEQYF
>14|TRBJ2-4|TRBV4-3
CASSPRIAKNIQYF
>17|TRBJ2-1|TRBV13
CASNIGAGFQSANEQFF
>10|TRBJ2-1|TRBV29-1
CSVVESEQFF
>13|TRBJ2-1|TRBV29-1
CSVDGTDYNEQFF
>12|TRBJ2-1|TRBV6-6
CASSLVVNEQFF